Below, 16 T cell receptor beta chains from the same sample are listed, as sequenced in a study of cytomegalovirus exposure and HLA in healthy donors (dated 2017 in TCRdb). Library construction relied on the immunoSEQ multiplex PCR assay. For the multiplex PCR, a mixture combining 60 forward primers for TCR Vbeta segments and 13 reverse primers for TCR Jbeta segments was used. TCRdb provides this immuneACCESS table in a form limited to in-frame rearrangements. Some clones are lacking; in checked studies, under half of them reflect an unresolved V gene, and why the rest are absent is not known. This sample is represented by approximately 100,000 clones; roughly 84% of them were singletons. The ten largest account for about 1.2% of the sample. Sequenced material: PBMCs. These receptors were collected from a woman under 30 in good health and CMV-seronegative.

The CDR3: CASSQADRVIDGYTF. In DNA form, the CDR3 reads TGCGCCAGCAGCCAAGCGGACAGGGTGATCGATGGCTACACCTTC. The rearrangement uses TRBV4-1 and TRBJ1-2; TRBD1 agrees at 8 bases. Germline lookup yields CDR1 MGHRA and CDR2 YSYEKL. With 1 base clipped from V and 6 bases from J, the junction kept 7 bases outside the gene matches. This CDR3 comprises 15 residues.

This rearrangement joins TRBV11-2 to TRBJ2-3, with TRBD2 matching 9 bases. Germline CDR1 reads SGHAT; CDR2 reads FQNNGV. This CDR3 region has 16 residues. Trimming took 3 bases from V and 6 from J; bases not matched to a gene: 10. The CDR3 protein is CASSFRGGVLFDTQYF. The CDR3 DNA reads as TGTGCCAGCAGCTTCCGCGGGGGGGTTTTGTTTGATACGCAGTATTTT.

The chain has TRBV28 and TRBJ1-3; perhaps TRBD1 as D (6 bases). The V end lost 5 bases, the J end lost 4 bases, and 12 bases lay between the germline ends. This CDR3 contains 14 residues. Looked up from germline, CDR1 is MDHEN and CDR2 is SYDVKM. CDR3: CASSPQGLGNTIYF. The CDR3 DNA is TGTGCCAGCAGTCCACAGGGCTTGGGAAACACCATATATTTT.

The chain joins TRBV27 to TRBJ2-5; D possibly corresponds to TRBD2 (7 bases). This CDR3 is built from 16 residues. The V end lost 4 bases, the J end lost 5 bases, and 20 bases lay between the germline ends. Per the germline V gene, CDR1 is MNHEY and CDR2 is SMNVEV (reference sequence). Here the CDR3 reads CASSSEGGRVMETQYF. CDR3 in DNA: TGTGCCAGCAGTTCAGAGGGGGGGCGGGTGATGGAGACCCAGTACTTC.

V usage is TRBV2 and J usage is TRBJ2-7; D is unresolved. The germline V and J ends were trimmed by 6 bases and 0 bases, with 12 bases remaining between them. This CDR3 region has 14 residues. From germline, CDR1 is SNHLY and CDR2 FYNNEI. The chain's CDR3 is CASRPTSNSYEQYF. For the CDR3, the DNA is TGTGCCAGCAGACCGACAAGTAACTCCTACGAGCAGTACTTC.

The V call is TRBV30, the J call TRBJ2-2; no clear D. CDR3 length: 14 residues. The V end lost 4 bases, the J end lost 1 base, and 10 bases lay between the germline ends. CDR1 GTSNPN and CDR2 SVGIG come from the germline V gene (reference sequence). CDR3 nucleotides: TGTGCCTGGACCCGACACCGGAACACCGGGGAGCTGTTTTTT. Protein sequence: CAWTRHRNTGELFF.

The CDR3 protein is CASSQTLGTGFYFPDTQYF. The CDR3, as DNA: TGCGCCAGCAGCCAAACCCTAGGGACAGGTTTTTATTTCCCAGATACGCAGTATTTT. The rearrangement joins TRBV4-3 to TRBJ2-3, with 8 bases fitting TRBD1. Germline CDR1 LGHNA, CDR2 YSLEER. The CDR3 contains 19 residues. V gave up 2 bases and J gave up 4 bases; unmatched junction bases: 17.

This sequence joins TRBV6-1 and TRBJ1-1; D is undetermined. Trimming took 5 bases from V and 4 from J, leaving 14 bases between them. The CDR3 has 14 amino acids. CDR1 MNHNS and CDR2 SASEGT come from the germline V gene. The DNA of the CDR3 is TGTGCCAGCAGTCCCATGGGTCGAGGCACTGAAGCTTTCTTT. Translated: CASSPMGRGTEAFF.

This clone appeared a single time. CDR3 region: CSLGVGGAETQYF. The DNA of the CDR3 is TGCAGCCTCGGGGTAGGGGGTGCAGAGACCCAGTACTTC. The genes are TRBV29-1 and TRBJ2-5; perhaps TRBD1 as D (6 bases). CDR3 size: 13 residues. Germline loops: CDR1 SQVTM, CDR2 ANQGSEA. Trimming removed 8 bases from V and 4 bases from J, with 17 bases in between.

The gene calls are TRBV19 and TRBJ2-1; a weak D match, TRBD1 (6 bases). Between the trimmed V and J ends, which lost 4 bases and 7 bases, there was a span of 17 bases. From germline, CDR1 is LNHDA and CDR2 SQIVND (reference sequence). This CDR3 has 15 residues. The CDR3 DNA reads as TGTGCCAGTAGTACAAACCAGGGGATAGGGAATGAGCAGTTCTTC. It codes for CASSTNQGIGNEQFF.

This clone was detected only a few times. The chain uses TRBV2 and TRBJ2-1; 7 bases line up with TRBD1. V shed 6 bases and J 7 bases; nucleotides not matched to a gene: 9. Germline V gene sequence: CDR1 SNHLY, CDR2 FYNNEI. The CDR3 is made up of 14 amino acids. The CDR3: CASSERQGTNEQFF. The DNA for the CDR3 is TGTGCCAGCAGCGAACGACAGGGTACAAATGAGCAGTTCTTC.

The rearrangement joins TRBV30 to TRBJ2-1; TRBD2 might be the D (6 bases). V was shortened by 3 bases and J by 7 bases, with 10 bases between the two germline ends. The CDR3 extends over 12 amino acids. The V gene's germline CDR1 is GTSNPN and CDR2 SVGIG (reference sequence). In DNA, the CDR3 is TGTGCCTGGAGACAACGGGGGAATGAGCAGTTCTTC. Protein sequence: CAWRQRGNEQFF.

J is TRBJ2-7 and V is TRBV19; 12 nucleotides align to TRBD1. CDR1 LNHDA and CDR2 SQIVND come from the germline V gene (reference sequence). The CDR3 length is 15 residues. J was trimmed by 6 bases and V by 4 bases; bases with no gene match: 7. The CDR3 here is CASSSLGQGASEQYF. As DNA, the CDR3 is TGTGCCAGTAGTAGCCTGGGACAGGGGGCGTCCGAGCAGTACTTC.

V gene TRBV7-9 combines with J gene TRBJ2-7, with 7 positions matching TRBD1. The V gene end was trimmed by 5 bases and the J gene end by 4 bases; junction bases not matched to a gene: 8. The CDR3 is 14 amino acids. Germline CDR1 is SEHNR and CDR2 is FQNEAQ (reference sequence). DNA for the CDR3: TGTGCCAGCAGCCCAGGACAGGAGAGATACGAGCAGTACTTC. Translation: CASSPGQERYEQYF.

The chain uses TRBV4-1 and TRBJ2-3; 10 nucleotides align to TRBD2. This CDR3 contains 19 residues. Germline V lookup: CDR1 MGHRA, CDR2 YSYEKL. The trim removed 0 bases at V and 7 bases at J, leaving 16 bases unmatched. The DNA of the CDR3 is TGCGCCAGCAGCCAAGACCCCTCACCTAGCGGGAGTGTTACGAATACGCAGTATTTT. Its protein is CASSQDPSPSGSVTNTQYF.

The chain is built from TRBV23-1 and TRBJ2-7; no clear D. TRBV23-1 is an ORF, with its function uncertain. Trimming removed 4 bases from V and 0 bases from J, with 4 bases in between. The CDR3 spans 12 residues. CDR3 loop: CASSLYSYEQYF. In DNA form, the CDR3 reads TGCGCCAGCAGTCTCTACTCCTACGAGCAGTACTTC.